Listed here are 22 T cell receptor beta chains from one sample, sequenced in a study of breast tumors, draining lymph nodes, adjacent tissues. Breast cancer patients provided tissue from their axillary draining lymph nodes. TCRdb called the multiplex PCR reads again in MiXCR, with one record for every CDR3 protein. The sample has about 94,000 distinct CDR3 sequences; around 28% are singletons. Specimen: axillary lymph node tissue. The receptors originated from a female donor with breast cancer. Some clones in this sample may be carry-over from other donors' samples.

This clonotype was observed many times. A read error may be the cause here, since a much bigger clone is one base away. CDR3 residues: CSASPSGKRAYEQYF. The CDR3 DNA is TGCAGTGCTAGCCCTAGCGGGAAGAGGGCCTACGAGCAGTACTTC. The genes are TRBV20-1 and TRBJ2-7; 9 nucleotides line up with TRBD2. The germline V gene encodes CDR1 DFQATT and CDR2 SNEGSKA (reference sequence). The CDR3 spans 15 residues. V gave up 3 bases and J gave up 2 bases; unmatched junction bases: 8.

This clonotype was observed many times. This sequence joins TRBV15 and TRBJ2-3, with 7 bases aligning to TRBD2. In germline, CDR1 is LNHNV, CDR2 YYDKDF (reference sequence). The CDR3 covers 15 residues. V was clipped by 1 base and J by 0 bases; unmatched bases: 1. This chain's CDR3 is CATSRGAGSTDTQYF. In nucleotides, the CDR3 is TGTGCCACCAGCAGAGGAGCGGGAAGCACAGATACGCAGTATTTT.

This clonotype was counted at least ten times. The chain couples TRBV10-1 to TRBJ1-5; D not certain. Trimming shortened V by 9 bases and J by 6 bases, and 6 bases separated the two germline ends. The CDR3 sequence is 10 residues long. In germline, CDR1 is WNHNN, CDR2 SYGVQD (reference sequence). CDR3 protein: CARLGQPQHF. The CDR3 bases are TGCGCCAGGTTGGGTCAGCCCCAGCATTTT.

This clonotype is classed as medium-sized. The chain employs TRBV10-3 and TRBJ1-2; D is unclear. Looked up from germline, CDR1 is ENHRY and CDR2 is SYGVKD. There are 12 residues in the CDR3. V shed 6 bases and J shed 6 bases, with 11 bases lying between them. CDR3 coding DNA: TGTGCCATCAGGGCTCGGGTGGATGGCTACACCTTC. Protein product: CAIRARVDGYTF.

The sample holds a few counts of this clonotype. Given a much more abundant clone one base away, this may be a read error. V gene TRBV20-1 combines with J gene TRBJ2-1, with 11 bases matching TRBD2. V lost 1 base, J lost 6 bases, and 5 bases stayed unmatched. CDR1 and CDR2 from the germline V gene are DFQATT and SNEGSKA (reference sequence). The CDR3 spans 15 residues. The CDR3 DNA is TGCAGTGCTAGAGGTACTAGCGGGAGATCCAATGAGCAGTTCTTC. Residues: CSARGTSGRSNEQFF.

This clonotype was counted ten times or more. V and J are TRBV20-1 and TRBJ2-1; no clear D gene. Looked up from germline, CDR1 is DFQATT and CDR2 is SNEGSKA (reference sequence). This CDR3 comprises 15 residues. The germline V and J ends were trimmed by 3 bases and 5 bases, with 17 bases remaining between them. CDR3 sequence (DNA): TGCAGTGCTAGTTACTTGGTGCTAGATGACAATGAGCAGTTCTTC. Encoded protein: CSASYLVLDDNEQFF.

At least ten counts were recorded for this clonotype. V is TRBV7-2 and J is TRBJ2-7; TRBD1 aligns across 9 bases. This CDR3 has 15 residues. Per germline, CDR1 SGHTA and CDR2 FQGNSA. V gave up 1 base and J gave up 1 base; unmatched junction bases: 2. The CDR3 protein is CASSLVGTGSYEQYF. CDR3 bases: TGTGCCAGCAGCTTAGTCGGGACAGGGTCCTACGAGCAGTACTTC.

J is TRBJ1-6 and V is TRBV6-1, with 7 bases identical to TRBD1. This CDR3 is 15 amino acids long. Losses at the gene ends were 3 bases for V and 14 bases for J; bases not matched to a gene: 13. The germline gives CDR1 MNHNS, CDR2 SASEGT. This chain's CDR3 is CASSDQTGPRGTLHF. CDR3 nucleotides: TGTGCCAGCAGTGACCAGACAGGACCCAGGGGGACCCTCCACTTT.

This clonotype appeared many times. The chain couples TRBV5-1 to TRBJ2-5; D is uncertain. V was shortened by 2 bases and J by 0 bases, with 5 bases between the two germline ends. The CDR3 length is 13 residues. Looked up from germline, CDR1 is SGHRS and CDR2 is YFSETQ. Here the CDR3 DNA reads TGCGCCAGCAGCTTAGGGAACCAAGAGACCCAGTACTTC. Translated, it gives CASSLGNQETQYF.

This clonotype was found many times. This may be a read error: a much more frequent sequence differs by one nucleotide. The CDR3 protein is CASSFLQGANYGYPF. The CDR3 nucleotides read TGTGCCAGCAGCTTCCTACAGGGGGCTAACTATGGCTACCCCTTC. The chain recombines TRBV7-8 with TRBJ1-2; 9 positions agree with TRBD1. Germline assignment: CDR1 SGHVS and CDR2 FQNEAQ. The CDR3 extends over 15 amino acids.

This clonotype has at least ten counts. The chain is built from TRBV12-3 or TRBV12-4 and TRBJ2-1; 7 bases are a match to TRBD2. J gave up 9 bases and V 8 bases, and 7 bases lay outside the gene matches. The CDR3 sequence is 12 residues long. CDR3 DNA: TGTGCCAGCGGGCGGGAGACGGGTGAGCAGTTCTTC. Its protein product is CASGRETGEQFF.

This clonotype showed up many times. The chain uses TRBV20-1 and TRBJ2-5, with D perhaps assigned TRBD1 or TRBD2 (5 bases each). The CDR3 length is 14 residues. Trimming took off 6 bases at V and 5 bases at J, with 19 bases between the two ends. Per germline, CDR1 DFQATT and CDR2 SNEGSKA (reference sequence). The CDR3 coding sequence is TGCAGTGCCCGTCCTTTGGGGGTGTCGGAGACCCAGTACTTC. The encoded protein is CSARPLGVSETQYF.

This clonotype came up many times. The chain employs TRBV4-3 and TRBJ1-2; tentatively, D is TRBD1 (5 bases). Per the germline V gene, CDR1 is LGHNA and CDR2 is YSLEER. The V and J ends lost 4 bases and 4 bases respectively, with 13 bases between them. CDR3 length: 14 residues. In DNA, the CDR3 is TGCGCCAGCAGCCCCACAGGCGAACCCTATGGCTACACCTTC. Its protein is CASSPTGEPYGYTF.

This clonotype was seen many times. The chain carries TRBV6-5 and TRBJ1-2; TRBD1 is a possible D gene (6 bases). This CDR3 is built from 15 residues. V was pared by 6 bases and J by 5 bases, with 19 bases between. Germline assignment: CDR1 MNHEY and CDR2 SVGAGI. The CDR3 DNA follows: TGTGCCAGCAGCAACGGGCGGGGGGCCTCGTATGGCTACACCTTC. Translated, it gives CASSNGRGASYGYTF.

This clonotype was observed many times. V is TRBV9 and J is TRBJ2-5; 11 nucleotides match TRBD1. V lost 0 bases and J lost 4; bases outside the gene matches: 8. This CDR3 is built from 17 residues. Germline V CDR1 and CDR2: SGDLS, YYNGEE. CDR3 sequence (DNA): TGTGCCAGCAGCGTAGGGGCCAGGACAGGGGGCGGAGAGACCCAGTACTTC. Translation gives CASSVGARTGGGETQYF.

For the CDR3, the DNA is TGCAGCGTTGACAGGGACGACACTGAAGCTTTCTTT. Amino acid sequence: CSVDRDDTEAFF. The J gene is TRBJ1-1, the V gene TRBV29-1; a possible D gene is TRBD1 (5 bases). V was pared by 3 bases and J by 3 bases, with 8 bases between. The CDR3 is made up of 12 amino acids. The germline V gene has CDR1 SQVTM and CDR2 ANQGSEA.

For this clonotype: This may arise from a read error, as a much more abundant clone is one base away. The V call is TRBV6-2 or TRBV6-3, the J call TRBJ2-3, with D perhaps TRBD2 (5 bases). This CDR3 comprises 13 residues. The germline V and J ends were trimmed by 5 bases and 4 bases, with 10 bases remaining between them. Germline CDR1 reads MNHEY; CDR2 reads SVGEGT. The CDR3 loop reads CASSAYGADTQYF. For the CDR3, the DNA is TGTGCCAGCAGTGCCTACGGGGCAGATACGCAGTATTTT.

This clonotype was detected many times. The rearrangement links TRBV5-6 to TRBJ2-7; TRBD2 matches at 9 bases. V lost 1 base to trimming and J lost 2 bases; unmatched junction nucleotides: 7. Germline values: CDR1 SGHDT, CDR2 YYEEEE. The CDR3 spans 16 residues. The CDR3 DNA is TGTGCCAGCAGCTTGTTGGTAGCGGGAGATCCCTACGAGCAGTACTTC. Protein product: CASSLLVAGDPYEQYF. The whole variable domain, filled in from reference TRBV5-6 and TRBJ2-7, reads DAGVTQSPTHLIKTRGQQVTLRCSPKSGHDTVSWYQQALGQGPQFIFQYYEEEERQRGNFPDRFSGHQFPNYSSELNVNALLLGDSALYLCASSLLVAGDPYEQYFGPGTRLTVT.

This clonotype was found many times. V and J are TRBV7-3 and TRBJ2-1, with 8 bases fitting TRBD2. Germline-derived CDR1 and CDR2 are SGHTA and FQGTGA. The CDR3 is 16 residues long. The J segment lost 0 bases and the V segment lost 5 bases, leaving 6 bases of the junction unmatched. CDR3 in amino acids: CASSLLAGPSYNEQFF. CDR3 nucleotides: TGTGCCAGCAGCCTTCTAGCGGGCCCCTCCTACAATGAGCAGTTCTTC. Looking up the rest from reference TRBV7-3 and TRBJ2-1 gives the full variable domain: GAGVSQTPSNKVTEKGKYVELRCDPISGHTALYWYRQSLGQGPEFLIYFQGTGAADDSGLPNDRFFAVRPEGSVSTLKIQRTERGDSAVYLCASSLLAGPSYNEQFFGPGTRLTVL.

The chain has TRBV19 and TRBJ1-1, with 7 nucleotides matching TRBD1. Trimming took 11 bases from V and 1 from J; bases not matched to a gene: 7. The CDR3 totals 13 residues. Germline values: CDR1 LNHDA, CDR2 SQIVND (reference sequence). Here the CDR3 reads CASQTGKNTEAFF. CDR3 nucleotides: TGTGCCTCCCAGACAGGGAAGAACACTGAAGCTTTCTTT.

This clonotype occurred many times. This chain links TRBV10-2 with TRBJ1-6, with D perhaps matching TRBD1 (6 bases). With 2 bases removed from V and 5 bases from J, the gap between germline ends came to 13 bases. The CDR3 is 16 residues long. The germline CDR1 and CDR2 sequences are WSHSY and SAAADI. The CDR3 DNA reads as TGCGCCAGCAGTGAGCGGGGGGCTCAGGATAATTCACCCCTCCACTTT. It yields the protein CASSERGAQDNSPLHF.

This clonotype came up many times. The chain recombines TRBV4-1 with TRBJ1-2, with no clear D. Germline-derived CDR1 and CDR2 are MGHRA and YSYEKL. This CDR3 has 15 amino acids. V was pared by 4 bases and J by 6 bases, with 18 bases between. CDR3 sequence reads: CASSPTPPGYNGYTF. The CDR3 nucleotides are TGCGCCAGCAGCCCGACCCCCCCAGGCTACAATGGCTACACCTTC.